The rows below give T cell receptor beta chains drawn from one sample of a study of blood T cell repertoires in COVID-19. Here immunoSEQ multiplex PCR was the method, and the copy in TCRdb shows in-frame clones only, minus some. Counted here are around 300,000 clones, approximately 91% occurring once; the ten biggest clones make up roughly 2.2%. Specimen: peripheral blood. Receptor source: a man aged 45-65 years with acute or convalescent COVID-19. Both conserved end residues are trimmed from each CDR3.

v_gene,len,j_gene,CDR3aa
TRBV5-1,12,TRBJ2-5,ASSLGPEEETQY
TRBV9,11,TRBJ1-1,ASSEAMNTEAF
TRBV7-9,14,TRBJ2-1,ASSTDQARSYNEQF
TRBV2,13,TRBJ1-2,ASSEEGGGNYGYT
TRBV7-2,11,TRBJ1-2,ASSSLNGYGYT
TRBV7-3,13,TRBJ2-2,ASSLLPGRTGELF
TRBV6-4,15,TRBJ1-6,ASSDSRGGTARSPLH
TRBV18,15,TRBJ2-7,ASSPSGAGGTANEQY
TRBV18,11,TRBJ2-5,ASSPNREETQY
TRBV30,10,TRBJ1-1,AWSTTGIEAF
TRBV5-1,14,TRBJ2-7,ASRRSGGQGSYEQY
TRBV30,12,TRBJ2-7,AWSAGTGAIEQY
TRBV10-3,11,TRBJ1-6,AASGQPNSPLH
TRBV18,15,TRBJ2-4,ASSPVGRGTGKNIQY
TRBV6-5,11,TRBJ2-5,ASSTGIGETQY
TRBV9,16,TRBJ1-6,ASSVGTGGSSYNSPLH
TRBV5-1,12,TRBJ2-2,ASETGSNTGELF
TRBV12-3/TRBV12-4,11,TRBJ1-1,ASNLQGSTEAF
TRBV9,11,TRBJ1-2,ASSPDGGYGYT
TRBV10-1,13,TRBJ2-5,ASSGTSGGQETQY
TRBV19,13,TRBJ1-4,ASSGGGHPNEKLF
TRBV19,13,TRBJ1-4,ASSFDRGPEEKLF
TRBV3-1/TRBV3-2,13,TRBJ1-2,ASSHHLGGLDGYT
TRBV2,10,TRBJ2-5,ASSDQQETQY
TRBV30,9,TRBJ2-7,AWSVRGEQY
TRBV4-1,15,TRBJ1-4,ASSQDQHGGPHEKLF
TRBV11-3,13,TRBJ2-1,ASSPSGGAINEQF
TRBV6-1,12,TRBJ1-2,ASSDRGTDYGYT
TRBV12-3/TRBV12-4,10,TRBJ1-4,ASSLTSGELF
TRBV9,12,TRBJ2-3,ASGVTSGTDTQY
TRBV5-1,17,TRBJ2-7,ASSLRTGLAGGPKDEQY
TRBV6-2/TRBV6-3,10,TRBJ2-1,ASSRRWNEQF
TRBV5-1,15,TRBJ2-5,ASSRQGLRASEETQY
TRBV6-1,16,TRBJ2-2,ASSEGLAGPPGTGELF
TRBV30,9,TRBJ2-7,AQDRGYEQY
TRBV7-9,12,TRBJ1-6,ASSFREIHSPLH
TRBV7-3,12,TRBJ2-3,ASSLYSRVDTQY
TRBV27,11,TRBJ1-2,ASRLLGQGALN
TRBV28,12,TRBJ2-7,ASSFPGHSYEQY
TRBV29-1,11,TRBJ2-2,SVDPGGTGELF
TRBV5-1,13,TRBJ1-1,ASSLRTGRNTEAF
TRBV6-6,14,TRBJ2-5,ASSYSIAGGQETQY
TRBV10-1,13,TRBJ2-3,ASSESAHNADTQY
TRBV5-1,12,TRBJ2-5,ASSLAGIQETQY
TRBV30,12,TRBJ1-3,AWSGGSLGNTIY
TRBV19,11,TRBJ2-3,ASTMTGTDTQY
TRBV7-2,10,TRBJ1-5,ASGGRGLPQH
TRBV21-1,13,TRBJ2-3,ASSTRTGGTDTQY
TRBV28,10,TRBJ2-3,ASSFGGDTQY
TRBV6-5,13,TRBJ1-1,ASSYQTGGVGEAF
TRBV9,14,TRBJ2-5,ASSARTSGARETQY
TRBV10-3,12,TRBJ2-7,AISDPAEPYEQY
TRBV5-1,12,TRBJ2-7,ASSLGGDRYEQY
TRBV20-1,12,TRBJ2-2,SASFGANTGELF
TRBV7-8,13,TRBJ1-1,ASSRKGGPEPEAF
TRBV9,13,TRBJ2-1,ASSPRTGTYNEQF
TRBV6-5,14,TRBJ1-6,ASSYSGLQNNSPLH
TRBV7-9,12,TRBJ2-7,ASSLGTSWYEQY